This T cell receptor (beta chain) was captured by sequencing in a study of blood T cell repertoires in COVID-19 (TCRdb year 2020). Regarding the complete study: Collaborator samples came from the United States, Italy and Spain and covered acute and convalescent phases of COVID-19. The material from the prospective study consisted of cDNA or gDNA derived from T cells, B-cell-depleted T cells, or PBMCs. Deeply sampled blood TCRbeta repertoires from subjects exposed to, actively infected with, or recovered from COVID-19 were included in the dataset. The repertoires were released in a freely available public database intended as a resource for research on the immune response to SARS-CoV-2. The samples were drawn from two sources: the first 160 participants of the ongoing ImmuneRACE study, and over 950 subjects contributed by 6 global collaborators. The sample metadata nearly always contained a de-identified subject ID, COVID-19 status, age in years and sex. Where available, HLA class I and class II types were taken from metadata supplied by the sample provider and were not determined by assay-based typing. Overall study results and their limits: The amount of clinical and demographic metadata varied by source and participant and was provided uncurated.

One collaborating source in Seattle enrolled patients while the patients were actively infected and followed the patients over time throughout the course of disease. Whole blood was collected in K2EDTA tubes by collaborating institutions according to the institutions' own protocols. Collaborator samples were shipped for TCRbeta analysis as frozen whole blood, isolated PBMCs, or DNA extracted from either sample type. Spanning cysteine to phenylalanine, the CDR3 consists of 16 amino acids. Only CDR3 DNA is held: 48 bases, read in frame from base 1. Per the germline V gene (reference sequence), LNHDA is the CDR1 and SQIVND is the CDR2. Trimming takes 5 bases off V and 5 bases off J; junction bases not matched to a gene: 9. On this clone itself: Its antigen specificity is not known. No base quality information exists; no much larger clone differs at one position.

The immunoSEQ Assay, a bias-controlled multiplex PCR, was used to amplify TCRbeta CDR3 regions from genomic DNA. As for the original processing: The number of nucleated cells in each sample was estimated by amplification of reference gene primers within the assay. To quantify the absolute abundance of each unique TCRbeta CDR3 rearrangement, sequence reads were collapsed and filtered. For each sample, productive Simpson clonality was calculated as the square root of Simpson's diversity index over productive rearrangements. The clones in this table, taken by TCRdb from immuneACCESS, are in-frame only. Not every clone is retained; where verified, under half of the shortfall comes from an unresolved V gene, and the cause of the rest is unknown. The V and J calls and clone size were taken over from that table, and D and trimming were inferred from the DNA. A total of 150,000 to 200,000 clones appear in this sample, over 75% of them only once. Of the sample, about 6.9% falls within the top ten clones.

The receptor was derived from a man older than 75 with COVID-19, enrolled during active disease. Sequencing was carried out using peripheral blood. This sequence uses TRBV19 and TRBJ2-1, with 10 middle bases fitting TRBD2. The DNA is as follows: TGTGCCAGTAGTCCCCAGGCAGCGGGGGGGGACAATGAGCAGTTCTTC. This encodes CASSPQAAGGDNEQFF.